The present entry profiles one T cell receptor (beta chain) with its context. What it recognizes is unknown. The data originate from a study of lymphopenia after photon versus proton radiotherapy. Germline CDR1 and CDR2: KGHSH and LQKENI. V lost 5 bases and J lost 6; bases outside the gene matches: 10. The CDR3 extends over 15 amino acids. Clones were read by immunoSEQ multiplex PCR, and TCRdb kept only the in-frame ones, dropping some. The sample gives 55,000 to 70,000 clones, around 88% of which show up once; roughly 2.1% is in the top ten. Study-wide results and caveats: Survival link was tested only in deceased patients; proton benefit remains a possibility. Under photons, naive T cells and diversity fell while effector/memory populations rose.

The origin of this receptor is a man aged 35-49 years with gastric cancer. The sample in question was peripheral blood, obtained from a patient treated with photon-based radiotherapy. The chain employs TRBV18 and TRBJ2-7; 10 positions agree with TRBD1. The CDR3 sequence: CASSSTGGFSGEQYF. As DNA, the CDR3 is TGTGCCAGCTCATCGACAGGGGGCTTCTCGGGCGAGCAGTACTTC.